The rows below give T cell receptor beta chains drawn from one sample of a study of blood T cells in healthy people across ages. TCRdb reprocessed the 5' RACE reads with MiXCR, giving one entry per CDR3 protein. The repertoire holds around 2 million distinct CDR3 sequences, with about two fifths as singletons. Input material: blood. The receptor set was obtained from a human donor in good health. Each CDR3 is given with its conserved first and last residue. The order of the fields is V gene, J gene, CDR3 protein.

TRBV19	.	CACGGTAYYEQYF
TRBV5-1	.	CASSVRGPIMETQYF
TRBV11-2	TRBJ2-3	CASSLGVSFSTDTQYF
TRBV11-2	TRBJ1-2	CASSLSRRGRGYTF
TRBV15	TRBJ1-1	CATSVRSGVEAFF
TRBV24-1	TRBJ2-3	CATSETGRRADTQYF
TRBV7-2	TRBJ2-5	CASSRTSGRAAGTQYF
TRBV20-1	TRBJ1-4	CSASMATNEKLFF
TRBV2	TRBJ2-7	CATRRNEQYF
TRBV5-1	TRBJ2-7	CASSFFAESSSYEQYF
TRBV10-3	TRBJ2-3	CATRTGTNTDTQYF
TRBV28	TRBJ1-1	CASVWTGRFEAFF
TRBV29-1	TRBJ2-1	CSVSPLLAEDYNEQFF
TRBV20-1	TRBJ1-2	CSSLRRGSFNYGYTF
TRBV20-1	TRBJ2-1	CSAASRDRFYNEQFF
TRBV29-1	TRBJ2-5	CSVVDRFQETQYF
TRBV28	TRBJ2-7	CASSQMDGAYEQYF
TRBV3-1	TRBJ2-1	CASSPTSSGGPHDEQFF
TRBV5-1	TRBJ2-7	CASSLFLSGKSSYEQYF
TRBV11-2	TRBJ2-1	CASNPGQGVWEQFF
TRBV19	TRBJ1-6	CASTVQGADNSPLHF
TRBV5-1	TRBJ2-3	CASSFYREDTQYF
TRBV7-2	TRBJ1-2	CASSFRQSYGYTF
TRBV7-2	TRBJ1-2	CASSLVPQGNYGYTF
TRBV29-1	TRBJ2-5	CSVKDETQYF
TRBV10-3	TRBJ2-7	CAISWDRHYEQYF
TRBV6-2/TRBV6-3	TRBJ2-1	CASSHLTSYNEQFF
TRBV28	TRBJ2-5	CASRTLETQYF
TRBV12-3/TRBV12-4	TRBJ2-5	CASSFSRGPRETQYF
TRBV7-2	TRBJ2-7	CASSLADNRYEQYF
TRBV4-2	.	CASSHGGLADEQYF
TRBV7-2	TRBJ1-3	CASSLEGARGNTIYF
TRBV5-1	TRBJ2-5	CASSSGQRQETQYF
TRBV5-6	TRBJ2-5	CASSFPFSGGAEGTQYF
TRBV4-3	TRBJ2-5	CASSQTWGGRQQETQYF
TRBV3-1	TRBJ2-1	CASSQDRGQGRNGQFF
TRBV9	TRBJ1-5	CASSVEGGRGQPQHF
TRBV27	TRBJ1-5	CASSSGHVNQPQHF
TRBV29-1	TRBJ2-1	CSLSGGRVHEQFF
TRBV7-9	TRBJ2-7	CASSVQSDGRMGSWQYF
TRBV4-1	TRBJ2-3	CASSRLLENSDTQYF
TRBV6-2/TRBV6-3	TRBJ2-4	CASSYPPEGEQNIQYF
TRBV12-3/TRBV12-4	TRBJ2-1	CASTRGGGPRNEQFF
TRBV6-5	TRBJ2-1	CASSTTSGQNEQFF
TRBV2	TRBJ2-7	CASGRDADEQYF
TRBV20-1	TRBJ2-5	CSAIPPGGTGYQETQYF
TRBV4-1	TRBJ2-4	CASSQEIRQGVIQYF
TRBV29-1	TRBJ1-2	CSTSVETPVF
TRBV27	TRBJ1-2	CASSLSDPRGQGYTF
TRBV7-8	TRBJ1-2	CASSLDLVADYGYTF
TRBV12-3/TRBV12-4	TRBJ2-3	CASSAVAGVSTDTQYF
TRBV6-2/TRBV6-3	TRBJ2-3	CASSTGLSTQYF
TRBV5-5	TRBJ1-4	CASSSPGRTQLGKLFF
TRBV7-2	TRBJ2-3	CASSAQLAAPQYF
TRBV4-3	TRBJ2-1	CASSQGLASGGARYNHEQFF
TRBV6-2/TRBV6-3	TRBJ1-5	CASSPNLVQPQHF
TRBV5-1	TRBJ2-7	CASSFARGEQYF
TRBV5-1	TRBJ2-5	CASSLTTGDQETQYF